These T cell receptor beta chains were read from a single sample in a study of T cell responses to AZD1222 COVID-19 vaccine. Assay used: immunoSEQ multiplex PCR; TCRdb lists only in-frame clones, some missing. The sample includes fewer than 150,000 clones, about 92% seen only once; the top ten take about 7.7%. The sample here was peripheral blood, taken 28 days after the second AZD1222 dose. The receptors derive from an adult who received the AZD1222 COVID-19 vaccine. The CDR3 runs from the conserved cysteine through the conserved F or W. A D gene is named only where the DNA matches it firmly. Rows may omit the clone size; those that give it use once, few, many or a size class.

V gene	D gene	clone size	J gene	CDR3 DNA	CDR3 protein
TRBV9	TRBD1	once	TRBJ1-2	TGTGCCAGCAGCGCGAGGACAGGGGGCTATGGCTACACCTTC	CASSARTGGYGYTF
TRBV19	.	.	TRBJ2-2	TGTGCCAGTAGTATAGGAACAATTGGGGAGCTGTTTTTT	CASSIGTIGELFF
TRBV18	.	.	TRBJ1-3	TGTGCCAGCTCACTTAGTCAGGGAAACGGAAACACCATATATTTT	CASSLSQGNGNTIYF
TRBV5-6	.	.	TRBJ1-2	TGTGCCAGCAGCCTGGGACCGGGCTATGGCTACACCTTC	CASSLGPGYGYTF
TRBV27	TRBD2	.	TRBJ2-7	TGTGCCAGCAGGGGGGGGGTTGCAGGAGGGCCAAGGGTCTACGAGCAGTACTTC	CASRGGVAGGPRVYEQYF
TRBV28	.	.	TRBJ1-5	TGTGCCACTACAGGGAGAATCAATCAGCCCCAGCATTTT	CATTGRINQPQHF
TRBV11-3	.	.	TRBJ2-5	TGTGCCAGCAGCCCGGGGGAGACCCGAGAGACCCAGTACTTC	CASSPGETRETQYF
TRBV6-5	.	.	TRBJ2-7	TGTGCCAGCAGTTACGGGCCGCAGGGGGGCGACGAGCAGTACTTC	CASSYGPQGGDEQYF
TRBV4-1	.	.	TRBJ2-2	TGCGCCAGCAGCCAAGATATCCCCGGGGAGCTGTTTTTT	CASSQDIPGELFF
TRBV11-2	.	.	TRBJ1-5	TGTGCCAGCAGCTTAGGGGATTGGCAGCCCCAGCATTTT	CASSLGDWQPQHF
TRBV19	.	.	TRBJ1-1	TGTGCCAGTAGGGAGCAGAACACTGAAGCTTTCTTT	CASREQNTEAFF
TRBV6-5	TRBD1	.	TRBJ2-4	TGTGCCAGCAGTTGGACAGGGGACTTAGCCAAAAACATTCAGTACTTC	CASSWTGDLAKNIQYF
TRBV6-9	TRBD2	.	TRBJ2-7	TGTGCCAGACTACTAAAACTAGCGGGATTAACCTACGAGCAGTACTTC	CARLLKLAGLTYEQYF
TRBV28	.	few	TRBJ1-2	TGTGCCAGCAGTCCTACAGGGACAAACTATGGCTACACCTTC	CASSPTGTNYGYTF
TRBV11-2	TRBD1	.	TRBJ1-3	TGTGCCAGCAGCCCGGGCAGACAGGGCGGCTCTGGAAACACCATATATTTT	CASSPGRQGGSGNTIYF
TRBV7-2	.	.	TRBJ2-1	TGTGCCAGCAGCTTAGAGCTAGCCTACAATGAGCAGTTCTTC	CASSLELAYNEQFF
TRBV5-1	.	.	TRBJ1-4	TGCGCCAGCAGCCAATACGGGGCGACTAATGAAAAACTGTTTTTT	CASSQYGATNEKLFF